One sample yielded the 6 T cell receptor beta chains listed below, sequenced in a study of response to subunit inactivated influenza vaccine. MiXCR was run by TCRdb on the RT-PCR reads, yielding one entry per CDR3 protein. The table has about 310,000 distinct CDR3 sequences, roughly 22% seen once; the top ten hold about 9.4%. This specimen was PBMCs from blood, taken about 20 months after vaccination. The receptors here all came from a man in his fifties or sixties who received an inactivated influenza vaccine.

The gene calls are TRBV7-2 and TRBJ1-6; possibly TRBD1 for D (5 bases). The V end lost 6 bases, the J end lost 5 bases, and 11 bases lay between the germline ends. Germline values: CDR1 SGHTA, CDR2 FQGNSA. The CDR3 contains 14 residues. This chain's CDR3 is CASSPRGDNSPLHF. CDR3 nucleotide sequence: TGTGCCAGCAGTCCTCGGGGGGATAATTCACCCCTCCACTTT.

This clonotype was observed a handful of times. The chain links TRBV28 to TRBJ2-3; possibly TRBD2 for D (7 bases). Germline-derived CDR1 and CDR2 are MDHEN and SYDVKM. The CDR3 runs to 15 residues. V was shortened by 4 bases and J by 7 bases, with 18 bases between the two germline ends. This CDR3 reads CASSSTRGGAHTQYF. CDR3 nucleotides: TGTGCCAGCAGTTCCACCAGGGGAGGGGCCCATACGCAGTATTTT.

CDR3 DNA sequence: TGTGCCAGCAGCTCGGGACAGAACAACAATGAGCAGTTCTTC. Encoded protein: CASSSGQNNNEQFF. This sequence joins TRBV7-9 and TRBJ2-1, with TRBD1 matching over 7 bases. CDR3 length equals 14 residues. The V segment lost 4 bases and the J segment 5 bases; nucleotides outside the gene matches: 5. Germline assignment: CDR1 SEHNR and CDR2 FQNEAQ (reference sequence).

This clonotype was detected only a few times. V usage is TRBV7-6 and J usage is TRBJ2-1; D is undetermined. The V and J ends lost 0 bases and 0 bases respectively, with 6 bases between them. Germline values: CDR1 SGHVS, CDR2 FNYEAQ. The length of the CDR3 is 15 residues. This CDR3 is CASSLARPSYNEQFF. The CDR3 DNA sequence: TGTGCCAGCAGCTTAGCGCGGCCCTCCTACAATGAGCAGTTCTTC.

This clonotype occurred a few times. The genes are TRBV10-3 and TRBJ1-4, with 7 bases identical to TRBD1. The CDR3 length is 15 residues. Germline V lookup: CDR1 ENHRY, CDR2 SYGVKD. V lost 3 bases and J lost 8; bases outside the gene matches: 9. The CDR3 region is CAISEQGRRGEKLFF. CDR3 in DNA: TGTGCCATCAGTGAACAGGGGAGGCGGGGAGAAAAACTGTTTTTT.

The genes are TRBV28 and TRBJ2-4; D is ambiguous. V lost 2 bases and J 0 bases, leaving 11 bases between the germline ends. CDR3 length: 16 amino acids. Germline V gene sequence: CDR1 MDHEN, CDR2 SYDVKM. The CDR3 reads CASSLRRQLAKNIQYF. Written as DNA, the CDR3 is TGTGCCAGCAGTTTACGGCGACAACTAGCCAAAAACATTCAGTACTTC. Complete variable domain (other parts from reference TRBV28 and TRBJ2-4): DVKVTQSSRYLVKRTGEKVFLECVQDMDHENMFWYRQDPGLGLRLIYFSYDVKMKEKGDIPEGYSVSREKKERFSLILESASTNQTSMYLCASSLRRQLAKNIQYFGAGTRLSVL.